Following are 19 T cell receptor beta chains from one sample sequenced in a study of a mutant IDH1 vaccine in newly diagnosed glioma. Profiled with immunoSEQ multiplex PCR; TCRdb holds only in-frame clones, not every one. The sample has about 72,000 clones, under 90% seen once; the top ten hold 13%. No antigen has been assigned to these receptors. Time point specified: week 23, last vaccination. Every vaccine dose comprised 300 ug of mutant IDH1 20-mer peptide plus topical imiquimod. The sequencing here drew on PBMCs, taken from a glioma patient whose treatment included an IDH1 peptide vaccine. Source of these receptors: a man between 18 and 35 years old with glioma.

This chain links TRBV7-9 with TRBJ2-1; 10 bases map to TRBD2. J lost 7 bases, V lost 1 base, and 7 bases had no gene match. Germline CDR1 reads SEHNR; CDR2 reads FQNEAQ (reference sequence). The CDR3 consists of 16 residues. CDR3 nucleotides: TGTGCCAGCAGCTTAGACTCTAGCGGGAGAAGGAATGAGCAGTTCTTC. Encoded protein: CASSLDSSGRRNEQFF.

The chain uses TRBV2 and TRBJ1-1; D gene unclear. This CDR3 has 15 amino acids. Germline CDR1 reads SNHLY; CDR2 reads FYNNEI. Trimming stripped 7 bases from V and 7 bases from J, with 22 bases between. CDR3 nucleotides: TGTGCCAGCAAAAAGGACGTCGCGGGTGCGGGTGAAGCTTTCTTT. Protein: CASKKDVAGAGEAFF.

This sequence joins TRBV19 and TRBJ2-3; D unclear. The ends were cut back, 2 bases at V and 3 bases at J, with 9 bases in the middle. Germline CDR1 reads LNHDA; CDR2 reads SQIVND (reference sequence). The CDR3 covers 14 residues. The CDR3 nucleotides are TGTGCCAGTAGTATACTCCCTACTACAGATACGCAGTATTTT. It is translated as CASSILPTTDTQYF.

This clone was seen only once. The chain has TRBV10-3 and TRBJ2-2, with D unresolved. The CDR3 sequence is 13 residues long. V dropped 8 bases and J dropped 8 bases, with 15 bases sitting between them. Germline CDR1 and CDR2: ENHRY and SYGVKD. CDR3 nucleotide sequence: TGTGCCATCCGGGCCCAGTTAAGGGGGGAGCTGTTTTTT. It yields the protein CAIRAQLRGELFF.

This clone showed up just a few times. The CDR3 spells CASSGANTEAFF. The CDR3 region has the DNA TGTGCCAGCTCCGGAGCGAACACTGAAGCTTTCTTT. The chain recombines TRBV18 with TRBJ1-1, with D uncertain. The germline gives CDR1 KGHSH, CDR2 LQKENI. Trimming took off 6 bases at V and 1 base at J, with 6 bases between the two ends. The length of the CDR3 is 12 residues.

This clone showed up just once. V usage is TRBV28 and J usage is TRBJ1-1; the D gene is possibly TRBD1 (6 bases). Trimming cost V 6 bases and J 0 bases, with 20 bases left between them. Looked up from germline, CDR1 is MDHEN and CDR2 is SYDVKM. The CDR3 has 17 residues. This CDR3 is CASRTRNRRGMNTEAFF. The CDR3 DNA follows: TGTGCCAGCAGAACCCGCAATCGAAGGGGGATGAACACTGAAGCTTTCTTT.

The chain employs TRBV5-1 and TRBJ1-2, with TRBD1 matching over 11 bases. The CDR3 contains 16 residues. CDR1 and CDR2 from the germline V gene are SGHRS and YFSETQ. The V segment lost 4 bases and the J segment 4 bases; nucleotides outside the gene matches: 9. The CDR3 region has the DNA TGCGCCAGCAGCGTTGTTACCGGGACAGGGGGCTATGGCTACACCTTC. It specifies CASSVVTGTGGYGYTF.

The chain couples TRBV6-5 to TRBJ2-7; tentatively, D is TRBD1 or TRBD2 (5 bases each). V lost 4 bases to trimming and J lost 4 bases, with 14 bases between them. The CDR3 has 14 amino acids. Germline V gives CDR1 MNHEY, CDR2 SVGAGI. CDR3 region: CASSLGWGPYEQYF. Written as DNA, the CDR3 is TGTGCCAGCAGTTTGGGTTGGGGACCTTACGAGCAGTACTTC.

The chain carries TRBV7-9 and TRBJ1-2; no clear D gene. V lost 3 bases and J lost 6, with 14 bases in between. The CDR3 runs 14 residues. The germline gives CDR1 SEHNR, CDR2 FQNEAQ (reference sequence). CDR3 loop: CASSLDGPMDGYTF. CDR3 DNA sequence: TGTGCCAGCAGCTTGGACGGCCCTATGGATGGCTACACCTTC.

The chain joins TRBV28 to TRBJ1-5, with TRBD1 matching over 8 bases. The CDR3 runs to 17 residues. CDR1 is MDHEN, CDR2 SYDVKM, per germline. The V gene end was trimmed by 6 bases and the J gene end by 0 bases; junction bases not matched to a gene: 10. This CDR3 is CASRGWDRLDSNQPQHF. The CDR3 region has the DNA TGTGCCAGCAGGGGATGGGACAGGTTGGATAGCAATCAGCCCCAGCATTTT.

The chain combines TRBV7-8 with TRBJ1-3; D is perhaps TRBD1 (6 bases). The CDR3 spans 17 residues. Between the trimmed V and J ends, which lost 7 bases and 7 bases, there was a span of 26 bases. Per the germline V gene, CDR1 is SGHVS and CDR2 is FQNEAQ. Here the CDR3 DNA reads TGTGCCAGCACTAGGGGGTTTACCAGGGGAAGTAGGAACACCATATATTTT. It is translated as CASTRGFTRGSRNTIYF. The variable domain in full, with the rest retrieved from reference TRBV7-8 and TRBJ1-3, is GAGVSQSPRYKVAKRGQDVALRCDPISGHVSLFWYQQALGQGPEFLTYFQNEAQLDKSGLPSDRFFAERPEGSVSTLKIQRTQQEDSAVYLCASTRGFTRGSRNTIYFGEGSWLTVV.

The chain couples TRBV6-6 to TRBJ1-2; tentative D call: TRBD1 (6 bases). The V end lost 5 bases, the J end lost 2 bases, and 9 bases lay between the germline ends. Per the germline V gene, CDR1 is MNHNY and CDR2 is SVGAGI (reference sequence). The CDR3 consists of 13 residues. In DNA form, the CDR3 reads TGTGCCAGCAGTGCGCAGGGGAACTATGGCTACACCTTC. This gives the protein CASSAQGNYGYTF.

This chain connects TRBV25-1 to TRBJ1-3, with a possible D match to TRBD1 (5 bases). Trimming removed 5 bases at V and 0 bases at J, with 11 bases between. The CDR3 spans 15 residues. Germline assignment: CDR1 MGHDK and CDR2 SYGVNS. CDR3: CASSRGGVSGNTIYF. Written as DNA, the CDR3 is TGTGCCAGCAGTCGGGGAGGGGTCTCTGGAAACACCATATATTTT.

This rearrangement joins TRBV19 to TRBJ1-4; D might be TRBD1 (5 bases). Looked up from germline, CDR1 is LNHDA and CDR2 is SQIVND (reference sequence). The CDR3 contains 13 residues. V shed 2 bases and J shed 11 bases, with 12 bases lying between them. The CDR3 region is CASSIRQGVKLFF. The CDR3 coding sequence is TGTGCCAGTAGTATAAGGCAGGGAGTGAAACTGTTTTTT.

This clone came up a few times. The V and J genes are TRBV4-2 and TRBJ2-1; 15 positions match TRBD2. Germline trimming cut 0 bases from V and 4 bases from J; bases unmatched to any gene: 4. The CDR3 spans 18 residues. Germline V gene data show CDR1 as LGHNA and CDR2 as YNFKEQ. CDR3 nucleotides: TGTGCCAGCAGCCAAGAAGGACTAGCGGGGGGGAAATACAATGAGCAGTTCTTC. Protein: CASSQEGLAGGKYNEQFF.

The rearrangement joins TRBV5-1 to TRBJ2-2; TRBD2 agrees at 10 bases. Germline V gene sequence: CDR1 SGHRS, CDR2 YFSETQ. This CDR3 comprises 15 residues. V was pared by 6 bases and J by 5 bases, with 7 bases of the junction left unmatched. The CDR3 region is CASNAGLARTGELFF. Here the CDR3 DNA reads TGCGCCAGCAACGCGGGACTAGCGAGGACCGGGGAGCTGTTTTTT.

This clone was counted only a few times. CDR3 residues: CASSPRSGSSGNTIYF. The CDR3 nucleotides are TGTGCCAGCTCACCCCGATCCGGGTCCTCTGGAAACACCATATATTTT. The chain couples TRBV18 to TRBJ1-3, with D hard to call. There are 16 residues in the CDR3. Between the trimmed V and J ends, which lost 3 bases and 0 bases, there was a span of 12 bases. Germline V gene lookup returns CDR1 KGHSH and CDR2 LQKENI.

The J gene is TRBJ1-4, the V gene TRBV4-2, with no clear D. The germline V gene has CDR1 LGHNA and CDR2 YNFKEQ. The V end was cut by 0 bases, the J end by 3 bases, with 8 bases between. The CDR3 extends over 15 amino acids. The CDR3 loop is CASSQESRPNEKLFF. The CDR3 DNA sequence: TGTGCCAGCAGCCAAGAAAGCAGGCCTAATGAAAAACTGTTTTTT.

V usage is TRBV15 and J usage is TRBJ1-4; D unresolved. Trimming took off 2 bases at V and 8 bases at J, with 12 bases between the two ends. This CDR3 region has 14 residues. Germline-derived CDR1 and CDR2 are LNHNV and YYDKDF (reference sequence). The CDR3 DNA sequence: TGTGCCACCAGCAGACTTCGTGGTGAGGAAAAACTGTTTTTT. Protein product: CATSRLRGEEKLFF.